This T cell receptor beta chain was obtained from a study of T-cell memory formation after mild COVID-19. The authors produced TCR alpha and TCR beta cDNA libraries with sample barcodes and UMIs by 5'RACE using constant-segment primers. MiXCR was run by TCRdb on the 5' RACE reads, yielding one entry per CDR3 protein. The sample contains about 180,000 distinct CDR3 sequences, around a sixth of which appear only once. J gave up 1 base and V 3 bases, and 5 bases lay outside the gene matches. This CDR3 comprises 15 residues. The germline V gene encodes CDR1 DFQATT and CDR2 SNEGSKA (reference sequence). Sequenced sample: PBMCs or a T cell subset sorted from them (not recorded which). The rearrangement joins TRBV20-1 to TRBJ2-1; 8 bases line up with TRBD2. The receptor's source is a man aged 18 to 30 who had mild COVID-19 (a few samples of this study predate the infection). Cell type and time point are not known. The CDR3 here is CSASFAGGSYNEQFF. The CDR3 nucleotides read TGCAGTGCTAGTTTTGCGGGGGGTTCCTACAATGAGCAGTTCTTC.